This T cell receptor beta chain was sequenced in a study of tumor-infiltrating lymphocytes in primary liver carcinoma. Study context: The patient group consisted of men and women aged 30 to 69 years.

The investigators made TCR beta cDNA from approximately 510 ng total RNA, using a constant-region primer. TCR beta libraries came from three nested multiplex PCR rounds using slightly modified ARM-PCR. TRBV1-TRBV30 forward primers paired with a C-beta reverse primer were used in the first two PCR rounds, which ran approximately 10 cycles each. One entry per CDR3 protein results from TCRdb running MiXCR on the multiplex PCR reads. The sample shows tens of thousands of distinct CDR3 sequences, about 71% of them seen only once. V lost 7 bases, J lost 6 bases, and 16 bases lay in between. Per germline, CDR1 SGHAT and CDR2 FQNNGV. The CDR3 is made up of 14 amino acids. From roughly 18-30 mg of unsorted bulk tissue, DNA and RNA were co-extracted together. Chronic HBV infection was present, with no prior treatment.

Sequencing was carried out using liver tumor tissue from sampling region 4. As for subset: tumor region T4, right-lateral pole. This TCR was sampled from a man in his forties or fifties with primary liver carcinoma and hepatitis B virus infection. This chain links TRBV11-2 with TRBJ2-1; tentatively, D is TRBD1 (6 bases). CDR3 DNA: TGTGCCAGCACCCAGTGGGGGCAGGGCAATGAGCAGTTCTTC. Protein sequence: CASTQWGQGNEQFF.